Each of the 3 T cell receptor beta chains below was sequenced from the same sample in a study of shared clonotypes between healthy human individuals. Here immunoSEQ multiplex PCR was the method, and the copy in TCRdb shows in-frame clones only, minus some. The data show about 2 million clones, just under 95% seen once. As defined, naive CD8 cells were CD45RO-negative and positively selected for CCR7, with terminally differentiated effector memory CD45RA+ cells excluded. Sequenced: naive CD8+ T cells sorted from blood. The receptor set was obtained from a man between 18 and 29 years old in good health.

This chain joins TRBV5-1 and TRBJ1-1; 9 nucleotides match TRBD1. In germline, CDR1 is SGHRS, CDR2 YFSETQ. Trimming removed 7 bases from V and 3 bases from J; junction bases left unmatched: 13. CDR3 length: 16 residues. CDR3 amino acids: CASRSDRGDFDTEAFF. The CDR3 nucleotides are TGCGCCAGCCGCTCCGACAGGGGGGATTTTGACACTGAAGCTTTCTTT.

This chain joins TRBV2 and TRBJ2-7; D gene uncertain. CDR3 length: 14 amino acids. V lost 3 bases, J lost 3 bases, and 12 bases lay in between. Germline-derived CDR1 and CDR2 are SNHLY and FYNNEI. As DNA, the CDR3 is TGTGCCAGCAGTGAGTTTAAAGGATTCTACGAGCAGTACTTC. Translated: CASSEFKGFYEQYF.

The V gene is TRBV4-3, the J gene TRBJ1-1; D not certain. The length of the CDR3 is 17 residues. V dropped 2 bases and J dropped 0 bases, with 16 bases sitting between them. Germline V gene sequence: CDR1 LGHNA, CDR2 YSLEER. CDR3: CASSQSPGGGMNTEAFF. DNA of the CDR3: TGCGCCAGCAGCCAATCGCCCGGAGGTGGAATGAACACTGAAGCTTTCTTT.